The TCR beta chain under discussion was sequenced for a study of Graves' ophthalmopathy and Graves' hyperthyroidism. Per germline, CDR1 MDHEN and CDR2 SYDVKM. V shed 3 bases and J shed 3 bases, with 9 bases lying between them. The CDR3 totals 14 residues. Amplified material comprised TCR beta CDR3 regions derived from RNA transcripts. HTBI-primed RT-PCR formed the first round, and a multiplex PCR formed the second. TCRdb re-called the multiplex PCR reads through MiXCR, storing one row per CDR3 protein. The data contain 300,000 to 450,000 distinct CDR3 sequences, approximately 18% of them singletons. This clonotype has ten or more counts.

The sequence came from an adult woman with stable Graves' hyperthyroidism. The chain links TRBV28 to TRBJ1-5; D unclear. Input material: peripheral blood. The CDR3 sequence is CASSFRGNNQPQHF. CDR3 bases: TGTGCCAGCAGTTTTAGAGGGAACAATCAGCCCCAGCATTTT.